The TCR beta chain under discussion was sequenced for a study of cytomegalovirus exposure and HLA in healthy donors. The study's findings and limits: Only CMV serostatus was available as immune exposure information. In a later analysis, HLA-associated beta chains showed higher expansion and lower generation probabilities than comparable chains.

This PCR relied on a set of 60 Vbeta primers and 13 Jbeta primers. Per the study methods: It was a later analysis that counted approximately 81 million unique TCR beta chains, of which some 10 million were shared. TCRdb keeps only in-frame clones here, not all; method: immunoSEQ multiplex PCR. V and J calls and clone size are those listed in that table; D and trimming were worked out from the DNA. The table includes roughly 120,000 clones, roughly three quarters detected once. Concerning this clone: Its target is not known.

The origin of this receptor is a man between 25 and 39 years old in good health and CMV-seropositive. Sample: PBMCs.

CDR3 protein: CASSGTHTGANVLTF. The DNA for the CDR3 is TGTGCCAGCAGTGGTACACACACTGGGGCCAACGTCCTGACTTTC. This chain joins TRBV6-1 and TRBJ2-6; no clear D. This CDR3 is 15 amino acids long. CDR1 MNHNS and CDR2 SASEGT come from the germline V gene. V was clipped by 4 bases and J by 2 bases, with 9 bases between them.